One sample yielded the 20 T cell receptor beta chains listed below, sequenced in a study of blood T cell repertoires in COVID-19. Sequenced by immunoSEQ multiplex PCR; TCRdb stores in-frame clones only, minus some. Of some 150,000 clones in the sample, over 80% were seen once. Sequenced sample: PBMCs or T cells enriched from blood (not recorded which). Every receptor here comes from a woman aged 45-65 years who had recovered from COVID-19.

V and J are TRBV2 and TRBJ1-5, with a weak D call TRBD1 (6 bases). This CDR3 spans 19 amino acids. The ends were cut back, 7 bases at V and 0 bases at J, with 25 bases in the middle. Germline CDR1 and CDR2: SNHLY and FYNNEI. CDR3 DNA sequence: TGTGCCAGCAACTTCGAGACAGGCGTAACTTCTTATAGCAATCAGCCCCAGCATTTT. Translation gives CASNFETGVTSYSNQPQHF.

Here the CDR3 DNA reads TGTGCCAGCAGCTGGGGACTAGCGGGGGAGTACGAGCAGTACGTC. This encodes CASSWGLAGEYEQYV. V is TRBV7-8 and J is TRBJ2-7, with 14 bases matching TRBD2. Unmatched junction bases numbered 3, after V lost 4 bases and J lost 4 bases. The length of the CDR3 is 15 residues. Germline V CDR1 and CDR2: SGHVS, FQNEAQ.

The J gene is TRBJ1-1, the V gene TRBV7-9; D unclear. The germline gives CDR1 SEHNR, CDR2 FQNEAQ (reference sequence). The CDR3 spans 15 residues. With 8 bases removed from V and 0 bases from J, the gap between germline ends came to 16 bases. CDR3: CASRNGALMNTEAFF. In nucleotides, the CDR3 is TGTGCCAGCCGGAATGGAGCCCTCATGAACACTGAAGCTTTCTTT.

This chain connects TRBV30 to TRBJ2-5; 10 bases match TRBD1. From germline, CDR1 is GTSNPN and CDR2 SVGIG (reference sequence). Trimming removed 1 base from V and 4 bases from J; junction bases left unmatched: 6. This CDR3 region has 15 residues. CDR3 in amino acids: CAWSGLGQGPETQYF. In nucleotides, the CDR3 is TGTGCCTGGAGTGGCCTGGGACAGGGGCCAGAGACCCAGTACTTC.

The V gene is TRBV29-1, the J gene TRBJ1-1; 7 positions match TRBD1. V was pared by 5 bases and J by 7 bases, with 7 bases of the junction left unmatched. The CDR3 is 12 amino acids. Germline CDR1 reads SQVTM; CDR2 reads ANQGSEA. Here the CDR3 DNA reads TGCAGCGTTCAGACAGGGCCAGATGAAGCTTTCTTT. Its translation: CSVQTGPDEAFF. Based on the CDR3 plus reference TRBV29-1 and TRBJ1-1, the full variable domain is SAVISQKPSRDICQRGTSLTIQCQVDSQVTMMFWYRQQPGQSLTLIATANQGSEATYESGFVIDKFPISRPNLTFSTLTVSNMSPEDSSIYLCSVQTGPDEAFFGQGTRLTVV.

This clone came up a few times. This chain connects TRBV5-6 to TRBJ1-1, with TRBD1 as a possible D gene (6 bases). Germline CDR1 is SGHDT and CDR2 is YYEEEE. The CDR3 has 13 amino acids. V was cut by 3 bases and J by 3 bases, with 9 bases left in between. This chain's CDR3 is CASSSQGYTEAFF. The CDR3 DNA reads TGTGCCAGCAGCTCGCAGGGGTACACTGAAGCTTTCTTT.

This clone appeared once. The gene calls are TRBV6-2 or TRBV6-3 and TRBJ1-2; possible D gene TRBD1, 5 bases. Germline values: CDR1 MNHEY, CDR2 SVGEGT. V gave up 4 bases and J gave up 0 bases, with 15 bases separating them. The CDR3 contains 16 residues. CDR3 nucleotides: TGTGCCAGCAGTTCCCCTAGGGGATCTGCTAACTATGGCTACACCTTC. It is translated as CASSSPRGSANYGYTF.

The chain links TRBV24-1 to TRBJ1-1; 7 positions match TRBD1. The germline CDR1 and CDR2 sequences are KGHDR and SFDVKD. The CDR3 length is 13 residues. V gave up 7 bases and J gave up 5 bases; unmatched junction bases: 6. CDR3 DNA: TGTGCCACCAGCGACAGGGTCGGGACTGAAGCTTTCTTT. Translating gives CATSDRVGTEAFF.

The J gene is TRBJ2-7, the V gene TRBV5-5; 11 nucleotides line up with TRBD1. The CDR3 has 18 amino acids. Germline-derived CDR1 and CDR2 are SGHKS and YYEKEE (reference sequence). With V trimmed by 4 bases and J by 1 base, 13 bases remained unmatched. Here the CDR3 DNA reads TGTGCCAGCAGCCTCGGGACAGGGGGTCCTACTTTTTCCTACGAGCAGTACGTC. Protein sequence: CASSLGTGGPTFSYEQYV.

The sample holds many counts of this clone. V and J are TRBV5-4 and TRBJ2-2; possible D gene TRBD2, 7 bases. The CDR3 length is 14 residues. Germline loops: CDR1 SGHNT, CDR2 YYREEE (reference sequence). The V and J ends lost 5 bases and 5 bases respectively, with 13 bases between them. In DNA form, the CDR3 reads TGTGCCAGCAGGACGGGGGGCGGGACCGGGGAGCTGTTTTTT. It translates to CASRTGGGTGELFF.

This clone was seen just once. One end of the junction fails to match germline, which may point to a read error. The rearrangement joins TRBV2 to TRBJ2-4, with a tentative D call TRBD1 (6 bases). The germline V gene encodes CDR1 SNHLY and CDR2 FYNNEI. This CDR3 spans 10 amino acids. The CDR3 is CASSERDIRF. In DNA, the CDR3 is TGTGCCAGCAGTGAACGGGACATTCGCTTC.

The chain joins TRBV14 to TRBJ1-1; D gene uncertain. With 4 bases removed from V and 0 bases from J, the gap between germline ends came to 18 bases. In germline, CDR1 is SGHDN, CDR2 FVKESK. This CDR3 region has 17 residues. CDR3 protein: CASSPVEKIAMNTEAFF. The CDR3 coding sequence is TGTGCCAGCAGCCCGGTGGAGAAAATAGCAATGAACACTGAAGCTTTCTTT.

A note on this clone: The junction departs from germline at one end; a sequencing error may be responsible. This sequence joins TRBV12-5 and TRBJ2-1; 10 bases map to TRBD1. CDR1 and CDR2 (germline): LGHNT, FRNRAP. This CDR3 is 16 amino acids long. CDR3 DNA: TGTGCTAGTGGCTTGGAAGGGGGACAGGGGAACAATGAGCAGTTCTTC. It yields the protein CASGLEGGQGNNEQFF.

The chain couples TRBV18 to TRBJ2-3, with 7 bases lining up with TRBD2. The CDR3 is 17 amino acids. The J segment lost 6 bases and the V segment lost 1 base, leaving 13 bases of the junction unmatched. Looked up from germline, CDR1 is KGHSH and CDR2 is LQKENI. CDR3 sequence: CASSPLKPGRPQDTQYF. CDR3 sequence (DNA): TGTGCCAGCTCACCACTTAAACCCGGGAGGCCGCAGGATACGCAGTATTTT. Based on the CDR3 plus reference TRBV18 and TRBJ2-3, the full variable domain is NAGVMQNPRHLVRRRGQEARLRCSPMKGHSHVYWYRQLPEEGLKFMVYLQKENIIDESGMPKERFSAEFPKEGPSILRIQQVVRGDSAAYFCASSPLKPGRPQDTQYFGPGTRLTVL.

The V call is TRBV9, the J call TRBJ1-1; 7 positions agree with TRBD1. This CDR3 spans 14 amino acids. Per germline, CDR1 SGDLS and CDR2 YYNGEE. The junction had 9 bases not matched to a gene; V was cut back by 3 bases and J by 7 bases. The chain's CDR3 is CASSAETGFGEAFF. The CDR3 DNA is TGTGCCAGCAGCGCCGAGACAGGGTTTGGTGAAGCTTTCTTT.

This rearrangement joins TRBV28 to TRBJ2-1; 14 bases match TRBD2. Germline CDR1 is MDHEN and CDR2 is SYDVKM. CDR3 length: 17 amino acids. The ends lost 3 bases at V and 8 bases at J; junction bases unmatched: 9. The CDR3 protein is CASSFNRLAGGPHEQFF. In nucleotides, the CDR3 is TGTGCCAGCAGTTTCAACCGACTAGCGGGGGGGCCCCATGAGCAGTTCTTC.

The rearrangement joins TRBV6-4 to TRBJ1-5; 7 positions match TRBD1. Germline CDR1 and CDR2: MRHNA and SNTAGT. The CDR3 extends over 16 amino acids. V was clipped by 7 bases and J by 3 bases; unmatched bases: 12. CDR3 DNA sequence: TGTGCCAGCACCAGGCGGCGACAGGGCCTCAATCAGCCCCAGCATTTT. Amino acids: CASTRRRQGLNQPQHF.

V is TRBV19 and J is TRBJ1-5; the match to TRBD1 covers 7 bases. CDR1 and CDR2 from the germline V gene are LNHDA and SQIVND (reference sequence). There are 19 residues in the CDR3. J gave up 0 bases and V 6 bases, and 17 bases lay outside the gene matches. CDR3 residues: CASSKRGTATSNSNQPQHF. DNA of the CDR3: TGTGCCAGTAGCAAAAGGGGGACAGCTACAAGTAATAGCAATCAGCCCCAGCATTTT.

CDR3 region: CASRSGGPRTDTQYF. The CDR3, as DNA: TGTGCCAGCCGGAGTGGCGGGCCACGCACAGATACGCAGTATTTT. The chain couples TRBV28 to TRBJ2-3; a weak D match, TRBD2 (5 bases). The V gene's germline CDR1 is MDHEN and CDR2 SYDVKM. This CDR3 comprises 15 residues. The V gene lost 8 bases and the J gene lost 1 base, with 16 bases spanning the gap.

This clone was observed a handful of times. V and J are TRBV7-3 and TRBJ1-6, with 7 bases lining up with TRBD1. V lost 5 bases, J lost 7 bases, and 5 bases stayed unmatched. In germline, CDR1 is SGHTA, CDR2 FQGTGA. CDR3 length: 14 residues. The DNA of the CDR3 is TGTGCCAGCAGCCCCGGGACAGCGAATTCACCCCTCCACTTT. This translates into CASSPGTANSPLHF.